The next 7 T cell receptor beta chains were all read from a single sample in a study of T cells in Graves' hyperthyroidism and ophthalmopathy. Amplification targeted TCR beta CDR3 regions from RNA transcripts. In the first-round RT-PCR of the TCR CDR3, the HTBI primer set was used. TCRdb ran MiXCR on the multiplex PCR reads and lists one entry per CDR3 protein. The sample contains approximately 600,000 distinct CDR3 sequences, 14% of which appear only once. Sequenced: blood. The source is a young woman with Graves' ophthalmopathy.

This clonotype was picked up many times. The chain recombines TRBV6-2 or TRBV6-3 with TRBJ2-1, with 12 bases matching TRBD1. This CDR3 has 16 amino acids. The V segment lost 3 bases and the J segment 4 bases; nucleotides outside the gene matches: 4. Germline V gives CDR1 MNHEY, CDR2 SVGEGT. This chain's CDR3 is CASSYGTGGVYNEQFF. CDR3 sequence (DNA): TGTGCCAGCAGTTATGGGACAGGGGGCGTTTACAATGAGCAGTTCTTC.

This clonotype was seen ten or more times. J is TRBJ2-5 and V is TRBV7-9; possibly TRBD1 for D (6 bases). Looked up from germline, CDR1 is SEHNR and CDR2 is FQNEAQ (reference sequence). The ends were cut back, 11 bases at V and 2 bases at J, with 12 bases in the middle. This CDR3 has 12 residues. In DNA form, the CDR3 reads TGTGCCTGGGGGCTAACACAAGAGACCCAGTACTTC. This encodes CAWGLTQETQYF.

This clonotype came up a few times. The chain's CDR3 is CASSHVRASSYEQYF. The CDR3 nucleotides read TGCGCCAGCAGCCATGTTAGGGCGAGCTCCTACGAGCAGTACTTC. The rearrangement joins TRBV4-3 to TRBJ2-7; no definite D call. The V end was cut by 3 bases, the J end by 0 bases, with 12 bases between. Germline values: CDR1 LGHNA, CDR2 YSLEER. This CDR3 contains 15 residues.

This clonotype was counted many times. The rearrangement links TRBV27 to TRBJ2-3; D gene ambiguous. Trimming cost V 3 bases and J 4 bases, with 8 bases left between them. CDR1 is MNHEY, CDR2 SMNVEV, per germline (reference sequence). CDR3 length equals 13 residues. DNA for the CDR3: TGTGCCAGCAGTTTTGCCTGGCCAGATACGCAGTATTTT. This sequence encodes CASSFAWPDTQYF.

This clonotype was seen only a few times. The chain recombines TRBV12-3 or TRBV12-4 with TRBJ1-5; tentatively, D is TRBD1 (5 bases). This CDR3 comprises 13 residues. Deletions cut 3 bases from V and 7 bases from J, with 10 bases between. The CDR3 is CASSFGGTQPQHF. For the CDR3, the DNA is TGTGCCAGCAGTTTTGGGGGTACCCAGCCCCAGCATTTT.

This clonotype was detected many times. The gene calls are TRBV27 and TRBJ2-7; D might be TRBD1 or TRBD2, each matching 5 bases. Germline V CDR1 and CDR2: MNHEY, SMNVEV (reference sequence). The CDR3 loop spans 16 amino acids. Trimming stripped 6 bases from V and 4 bases from J, with 22 bases between. CDR3: CASSPGLTGTGYEQYF. CDR3 in DNA: TGTGCCAGCAGCCCCGGGTTAACAGGTACGGGGTACGAGCAGTACTTC.

In this sample, this clonotype turned up many times. The CDR3: CASTPSGTSGSFGRSDEQFF. As DNA, the CDR3 is TGTGCCAGCACCCCCTCCGGAACTAGCGGGAGTTTCGGGCGGAGCGATGAGCAGTTCTTC. This rearrangement joins TRBV28 to TRBJ2-1; 11 bases map to TRBD2. In germline, CDR1 is MDHEN, CDR2 SYDVKM. V was clipped by 7 bases and J by 8 bases; unmatched bases: 25. This CDR3 contains 20 residues. The full variable domain, its missing parts supplied by reference TRBV28 and TRBJ2-1, is DVKVTQSSRYLVKRTGEKVFLECVQDMDHENMFWYRQDPGLGLRLIYFSYDVKMKEKGDIPEGYSVSREKKERFSLILESASTNQTSMYLCASTPSGTSGSFGRSDEQFFGPGTRLTVL.